Presented here are 29 T cell receptor beta chains from one specimen sequenced in a study of blood T cell repertoires in COVID-19. TCRdb's copy holds only in-frame clones and misses some; the assay was immunoSEQ multiplex PCR. Seen here are roughly 70,000 clones, 75% to 85% observed once, and the top ten hold 18%. Sequencing was carried out using peripheral blood. These receptors all come from a man aged 70-80 years who had recovered from COVID-19.

The chain joins TRBV5-1 to TRBJ1-4; maybe TRBD1 (5 bases). Looked up from germline, CDR1 is SGHRS and CDR2 is YFSETQ. V lost 2 bases to trimming and J lost 3 bases, with 8 bases between them. The CDR3 is 14 amino acids. The chain's CDR3 is CASSLQVPNEKLFF. Here the CDR3 DNA reads TGCGCCAGCAGCTTACAGGTCCCTAATGAAAAACTGTTTTTT.

V is TRBV11-3 and J is TRBJ2-1; D unresolved. Germline V lookup: CDR1 SGHNT, CDR2 YENEEA. The CDR3 is 14 amino acids. V lost 4 bases and J lost 9, with 16 bases in between. CDR3 in amino acids: CASSSDNLFGEQFF. The CDR3 nucleotides read TGTGCCAGCAGCTCCGACAATCTGTTCGGTGAGCAGTTCTTC.

The chain is built from TRBV6-2 or TRBV6-3 and TRBJ2-3; D remains ambiguous. In germline, CDR1 is MNHEY, CDR2 SVGEGT. Between the trimmed V and J ends, which lost 6 bases and 5 bases, there was a span of 15 bases. CDR3 size: 14 residues. The CDR3 DNA reads as TGTGCCAGCAGCATACAGATAACCGGAGATACGCAGTATTTT. This encodes CASSIQITGDTQYF.

This chain links TRBV28 with TRBJ2-3, with D possibly TRBD1 on 6 matching bases. The V gene lost 8 bases and the J gene lost 0 bases, with 9 bases spanning the gap. The CDR3 contains 13 residues. The germline gives CDR1 MDHEN, CDR2 SYDVKM. CDR3 region: CASRTGSTDTQYF. CDR3 nucleotides: TGTGCCAGCCGAACAGGGAGCACAGATACGCAGTATTTT.

The rearrangement links TRBV19 to TRBJ2-3, with 10 bases fitting TRBD1. The CDR3 totals 15 residues. V lost 7 bases, J lost 6 bases, and 10 bases stayed unmatched. The germline gives CDR1 LNHDA, CDR2 SQIVND (reference sequence). Written as DNA, the CDR3 is TGTGCCAGTAACCTTCCGGGACAGGGGATGGATACGCAGTATTTT. Encoded protein: CASNLPGQGMDTQYF.

This chain joins TRBV3-1 (or the pseudogene TRBV3-2) and TRBJ1-2; 12 bases line up with TRBD1. V dropped 0 bases and J dropped 4; count of bases not matched to a gene: 9. CDR3 size: 18 residues. Germline assignment: CDR1 LGHDT and CDR2 YNNKEL (reference sequence). The CDR3 sequence is CASSQEGGTGGVGYGYTF. As DNA, the CDR3 is TGTGCCAGCAGCCAAGAGGGAGGGACAGGGGGCGTTGGCTATGGCTACACCTTC.

In DNA, the CDR3 is TGTGCCAGCAGCCCGTGGCTTGACAGGGAGGATCAGCCCCAGCATTTT. Its translation is CASSPWLDREDQPQHF. The chain uses TRBV3-1 (or the pseudogene TRBV3-2) and TRBJ1-5, with 7 bases that match TRBD1. The CDR3 covers 16 residues. Germline V gives CDR1 LGHDT, CDR2 YNNKEL (reference sequence). V gave up 4 bases and J gave up 5 bases; unmatched junction bases: 11.

The chain combines TRBV6-5 with TRBJ2-7; perhaps TRBD2 as D (6 bases). Germline V CDR1 and CDR2: MNHEY, SVGAGI. V gave up 6 bases and J gave up 3 bases, with 15 bases separating them. The CDR3 is 14 residues long. The CDR3 spells CASSRRGGSYEQYF. The CDR3 DNA reads as TGTGCCAGCAGCAGGCGTGGAGGGAGCTACGAGCAGTACTTC.

V gene TRBV7-9 combines with J gene TRBJ2-3, with a possible D match to TRBD2 (6 bases). Germline V gene lookup returns CDR1 SEHNR and CDR2 FQNEAQ (reference sequence). V was cut by 2 bases and J by 4 bases, with 10 bases left in between. The CDR3 is 14 residues long. The CDR3 DNA reads as TGTGCCAGCAGCTTACTTCCTAGCGCAGATACGCAGTATTTT. Translating it yields CASSLLPSADTQYF.

This clone was counted once. The rearrangement links TRBV5-5 to TRBJ1-2; possibly TRBD1 for D (6 bases). The CDR3 consists of 13 residues. CDR1 is SGHKS and CDR2 is YYEKEE in the germline V gene (reference sequence). Trimming shortened V by 7 bases and J by 4 bases, and 14 bases separated the two germline ends. The CDR3 DNA follows: TGTGCCAGCTTCTCGGACAGAACCTATGGCTACACCTTC. Residues: CASFSDRTYGYTF.

Here the CDR3 reads CASSGGFTTEAFF. CDR3 DNA sequence: TGCGCCAGCAGTGGAGGGTTTACGACTGAAGCTTTCTTT. The chain recombines TRBV5-1 with TRBJ1-1; D is undetermined. In germline, CDR1 is SGHRS, CDR2 YFSETQ. The CDR3 is 13 residues long. V lost 5 bases to trimming and J lost 5 bases, with 13 bases between them.

The rearrangement uses TRBV19 and TRBJ1-4, with D perhaps matching TRBD1 (6 bases). CDR1 is LNHDA and CDR2 is SQIVND in the germline V gene (reference sequence). Trimming shortened V by 8 bases and J by 8 bases, and 15 bases separated the two germline ends. The CDR3 sequence is 13 residues long. The CDR3 nucleotides are TGTGCCAGTGCCGGGACCACAGGGGAAAAACTGTTTTTT. Its protein product is CASAGTTGEKLFF.

The DNA of the CDR3 is TGTGCCAGCAGCTACGGACAGTTCCCCGGGGACTATGGCTACACCTTC. Translation gives CASSYGQFPGDYGYTF. The rearrangement uses TRBV9 and TRBJ1-2; D may be TRBD1 (6 bases). V was cut by 4 bases and J by 3 bases, with 19 bases left in between. This CDR3 contains 16 residues. The germline gives CDR1 SGDLS, CDR2 YYNGEE.

This clone occurred once. The chain employs TRBV28 and TRBJ1-2, with 7 bases matching TRBD1. The V gene end was trimmed by 6 bases and the J gene end by 7 bases; junction bases not matched to a gene: 8. This CDR3 is built from 13 residues. The germline V gene encodes CDR1 MDHEN and CDR2 SYDVKM. CDR3 coding DNA: TGTGCCAGCAGCACGGGACAGCTCGGTGGCTACACCTTC. Translating gives CASSTGQLGGYTF.

About this clone: Other DNA sequences from this sample encode an identical CDR3 as well. CDR3 protein: CASSPSKNTEAFF. CDR3 nucleotide sequence: TGTGCCAGCTCACCTAGTAAGAACACTGAAGCTTTCTTT. The rearrangement uses TRBV18 and TRBJ1-1; D gene unclear. The CDR3 has 13 residues. V was cut by 3 bases and J by 1 base, with 6 bases left in between. CDR1 is KGHSH, CDR2 LQKENI, per germline.

V and J are TRBV5-5 and TRBJ1-2; D is unresolved. V lost 4 bases and J lost 8, with 18 bases in between. Per germline, CDR1 SGHKS and CDR2 YYEKEE (reference sequence). The CDR3 spans 14 residues. CDR3 amino acids: CASSRPGRAGGYTF. CDR3 sequence (DNA): TGTGCCAGCAGCCGGCCGGGGAGAGCTGGGGGCTACACCTTC.

The V and J genes are TRBV3-1 (or the pseudogene TRBV3-2) and TRBJ2-2, with TRBD1 matching over 8 bases. Germline V lookup: CDR1 LGHDT, CDR2 YNNKEL (reference sequence). The V and J ends lost 2 bases and 5 bases, in that order; junction bases with no gene match: 1. The CDR3 length is 14 residues. The chain's CDR3 is CASSQQGATGELFF. CDR3 sequence (DNA): TGTGCCAGCAGCCAACAGGGGGCGACCGGGGAGCTGTTTTTT.

The chain joins TRBV4-3 to TRBJ1-2, with TRBD1 matching over 9 bases. The CDR3 length is 14 residues. The trim removed 5 bases at V and 7 bases at J, leaving 8 bases unmatched. Germline assignment: CDR1 LGHNA and CDR2 YSLEER. The CDR3 is CASSYGQGLAGYTF. Here the CDR3 DNA reads TGCGCCAGCAGCTACGGACAGGGGCTTGCTGGCTACACCTTC.

V usage is TRBV4-3 and J usage is TRBJ2-5; 7 bases fit TRBD1. This CDR3 spans 15 amino acids. Germline V gives CDR1 LGHNA, CDR2 YSLEER. V gave up 1 base and J gave up 1 base; unmatched junction bases: 3. CDR3 sequence: CASSQGAGGQETQYF. CDR3 in DNA: TGCGCCAGCAGCCAAGGGGCAGGGGGCCAAGAGACCCAGTACTTC.

V is TRBV13 and J is TRBJ1-1, with D unresolved. CDR1 is PRHDT and CDR2 is FYEKMQ in the germline V gene (reference sequence). V lost 1 base, J lost 0 bases, and 3 bases lay in between. CDR3 size: 13 residues. Here the CDR3 DNA reads TGTGCCAGCAGCTTAGCAGTGAACACTGAAGCTTTCTTT. Translated, it gives CASSLAVNTEAFF.

This rearrangement joins TRBV10-2 to TRBJ2-2; D perhaps matches TRBD2 (5 bases). V gave up 4 bases and J gave up 4 bases, with 16 bases separating them. Germline values: CDR1 WSHSY, CDR2 SAAADI. The CDR3 sequence is 16 residues long. In nucleotides, the CDR3 is TGCGCCAGCAGTGTTGTCACGGGATCGGGCACCGGGGAGCTGTTTTTT. It translates to CASSVVTGSGTGELFF.

The chain joins TRBV2 to TRBJ2-7; 7 nucleotides align to TRBD1. Germline V lookup: CDR1 SNHLY, CDR2 FYNNEI. The CDR3 extends over 14 amino acids. V gave up 6 bases and J gave up 2 bases; unmatched junction bases: 7. This chain's CDR3 is CASRGQLGPYEQYF. The CDR3 DNA follows: TGTGCCAGCAGGGGACAGCTGGGGCCCTACGAGCAGTACTTC.

This rearrangement joins TRBV19 to TRBJ2-2, with unresolved D. The CDR3 runs to 14 residues. The V and J ends lost 5 bases and 5 bases respectively, with 12 bases between them. Germline CDR1 is LNHDA and CDR2 is SQIVND (reference sequence). The chain's CDR3 is CASSDRTDTGELFF. CDR3 in DNA: TGTGCCAGTAGTGATCGAACAGATACCGGGGAGCTGTTTTTT.

The chain recombines TRBV7-2 with TRBJ2-3, with D possibly TRBD2 on 7 matching bases. The CDR3 contains 16 residues. Germline V gene lookup returns CDR1 SGHTA and CDR2 FQGNSA. Trimming removed 0 bases from V and 4 bases from J, with 14 bases in between. CDR3: CASSLASGEGADTQYF. CDR3 DNA: TGTGCCAGCAGCTTAGCTTCAGGGGAGGGGGCAGATACGCAGTATTTT.

This clone was detected once. CDR3 loop: CASSLDSGSHNEQFF. The CDR3 region has the DNA TGTGCCAGCAGCTTAGACAGCGGGAGCCACAATGAGCAGTTCTTC. The genes are TRBV11-2 and TRBJ2-1; 8 bases agree with TRBD2. This CDR3 contains 15 residues. Germline V gene sequence: CDR1 SGHAT, CDR2 FQNNGV. After removal of 0 bases from V and 5 bases from J, the junction contained 3 bases not matched to a gene.

The chain combines TRBV6-1 with TRBJ1-1, with D unresolved. Germline V lookup: CDR1 MNHNS, CDR2 SASEGT. The CDR3 extends over 15 amino acids. V was trimmed by 2 bases and J by 5 bases, leaving 15 bases between them. CDR3 loop: CASSELQPRVTEAFF. Written as DNA, the CDR3 is TGTGCCAGCAGTGAACTTCAACCTCGGGTAACTGAAGCTTTCTTT.

The chain links TRBV29-1 to TRBJ2-1, with D possibly TRBD1 on 5 matching bases. CDR1 and CDR2 from the germline V gene are SQVTM and ANQGSEA. The CDR3 spans 13 residues. Deletions cut 6 bases from V and 3 bases from J, with 12 bases between. The CDR3, as DNA: TGCAGCGTCGGCAGGGCCCGCTACAATGAGCAGTTCTTC. Its translation is CSVGRARYNEQFF.

This chain joins TRBV30 and TRBJ2-7; perhaps TRBD1 as D (6 bases). Germline V gene lookup returns CDR1 GTSNPN and CDR2 SVGIG (reference sequence). The CDR3 is made up of 15 amino acids. The V and J ends lost 4 bases and 4 bases respectively, with 20 bases between them. The CDR3 sequence is CAWNSLGRGFYEQYF. CDR3 nucleotides: TGTGCCTGGAATTCGTTGGGCAGGGGATTTTACGAGCAGTACTTC.

As DNA, the CDR3 is TGTGCCACCCAGACTCCGGCGGGTGAAAAACTGTTTTTT. It encodes CATQTPAGEKLFF. The chain employs TRBV28 and TRBJ1-4; D ambiguous. Deletions cut 10 bases from V and 7 bases from J, with 16 bases between. CDR1 is MDHEN, CDR2 SYDVKM, per germline. The CDR3 loop spans 13 amino acids.